The T cell receptor (beta chain) described here comes from a study of T cell responses to AZD1222 COVID-19 vaccine. General study results and limits: The CD4 TCRs associated with vaccination extended across spike and predominated at 160-218 and 743-854.

Germline CDR1 is SGHTA and CDR2 is FQGNSA. J gave up 2 bases and V 5 bases, and 16 bases lay outside the gene matches. The CDR3 contains 18 residues. Worth noting for this clone: Antigen: not known.

Sequencing used immunoSEQ multiplex PCR; TCRdb keeps in-frame clones, though not all of them. The sample carries roughly 130,000 clones, 75% to 95% recorded once. This receptor was taken from an adult who received the MenACWY meningococcal vaccine as a control. Sequencing was performed on peripheral blood, taken 28 days after the second dose of the MenACWY control vaccine. The V and J genes are TRBV7-2 and TRBJ2-3, with 7 bases matching TRBD2. The CDR3 spells CASSVQTRTRGITDTQYF. CDR3 sequence (DNA): TGTGCCAGCAGCGTTCAAACCAGGACTAGGGGAATCACAGATACGCAGTATTTT. Using reference TRBV7-2 and TRBJ2-3 for the parts outside the CDR3, the full variable domain is GAGVSQSPSNKVTEKGKDVELRCDPISGHTALYWYRQSLGQGLEFLIYFQGNSAPDKSGLPSDRFSAERTGGSVSTLTIQRTQQEDSAVYLCASSVQTRTRGITDTQYFGPGTRLTVL.